The clone carrying this TCR beta chain came up once. Original handling: The authors estimated nucleated cell counts from reference gene primer amplification. Clones were read by immunoSEQ multiplex PCR, and TCRdb kept only the in-frame ones, dropping some. That table furnishes V, J and clone size, whereas the DNA furnished D and trimming. This table holds 160,000 or so clones, roughly 87% found once. Germline V gene data show CDR1 as MRHNA and CDR2 as SNTAGT. J lost 1 base, V lost 4 bases, and 8 bases had no gene match. The CDR3 extends over 17 amino acids. This sample was taken from a study of blood T cell repertoires in COVID-19. Looking at the study overall: The United States, Italy and Spain supplied acute and convalescent COVID-19 samples. Nucleic acid was either cDNA or gDNA, and it came from T cells, B-cell-depleted T cells, or PBMCs.

The sequenced sample was peripheral blood. This sequence was found in an older woman who had recovered from COVID-19. The chain employs TRBV6-4 and TRBJ2-7, with 12 bases that match TRBD1. The DNA for the CDR3 is TGTGCCAGCAGTGCAAGGGACAGGGGGCAATGGTCCTACGAGCAGTACTTC. Protein product: CASSARDRGQWSYEQYF.